What follows are 23 T cell receptor beta chains derived from one specimen sequenced in a study of shared clonotypes between healthy human individuals. Repertoires were generated with immunoSEQ multiplex PCR, while TCRdb's copy carries only in-frame clones and drops some. The profile covers under 2,000,000 clones, with roughly 94% appearing a single time and 0.9% to 1.5% taken by the ten largest. Cells designated naive CD8 were CD45RO-negative and were positively selected for CCR7, with terminally differentiated effector memory CD45RA+ cells excluded. Sequenced: naive CD8+ T cells sorted from blood. These receptors were obtained from a man aged 18 to 35 in good health.

Notes on this clone: A junction boundary mismatches the germline segment, possibly from a read error. The chain recombines TRBV28 with TRBJ1-1, with D hard to call. Germline CDR1 is MDHEN and CDR2 is SYDVKM. The CDR3 contains 14 residues. CDR3: CASSTVAQRPEAFF. The CDR3, as DNA: TGTGCCAGCAGTACAGTCGCCCAAAGGCCTGAGGCTTTCTTT.

This chain uses TRBV19 with TRBJ2-2, with 16 bases identical to TRBD2. CDR3 length: 19 residues. J lost 3 bases, V lost 7 bases, and 11 bases had no gene match. The germline V gene encodes CDR1 LNHDA and CDR2 SQIVND (reference sequence). CDR3 bases: TGTGCCAGTAATCTACATCCGGGACTAGCGGGAGGGCACACCGGGGAGCTGTTTTTT. It encodes CASNLHPGLAGGHTGELFF.

The chain is built from TRBV7-9 and TRBJ2-3; 8 positions match TRBD1. CDR1 and CDR2 from the germline V gene are SEHNR and FQNEAQ (reference sequence). There are 16 residues in the CDR3. V was clipped by 5 bases and J by 0 bases; unmatched bases: 7. The CDR3 reads CASSLRTGTSTDTQYF. The CDR3 DNA follows: TGTGCCAGCAGCCTGCGGACAGGGACTAGCACAGATACGCAGTATTTT.

Comment on this clone: At the DNA level, this CDR3 is encoded by other sequences in the same sample as well. The CDR3 spells CAWSETEAFF. For the CDR3, the DNA is TGTGCCTGGAGTGAGACTGAAGCTTTCTTT. The rearrangement uses TRBV30 and TRBJ1-1; D remains unclear. Germline CDR1 reads GTSNPN; CDR2 reads SVGIG (reference sequence). The CDR3 is 10 residues long. Trimming removed 1 base at V and 5 bases at J, with 2 bases between.

This chain connects TRBV4-1 to TRBJ1-4, with 7 bases matching TRBD1. CDR3 length equals 15 residues. V shed 6 bases, J shed 0 bases, and the junction held 4 bases outside the gene matches. Per germline, CDR1 MGHRA and CDR2 YSYEKL. This CDR3 reads CASRNRGPTNEKLFF. The CDR3 DNA sequence: TGCGCCAGCAGAAACAGGGGACCAACTAATGAAAAACTGTTTTTT.

The chain has TRBV29-1 and TRBJ2-3, with D hard to call. The V end was cut by 7 bases, the J end by 5 bases, with 13 bases between. The CDR3 consists of 12 residues. The germline gives CDR1 SQVTM, CDR2 ANQGSEA. This CDR3 reads CSARASGDTQYF. In DNA form, the CDR3 reads TGCAGCGCTCGGGCGTCTGGAGATACGCAGTATTTT.

Points on this clone: Within the sample, other DNA sequences also encode this same CDR3. This chain joins TRBV27 and TRBJ2-7; no definite D call. This CDR3 contains 14 residues. V dropped 3 bases and J dropped 0 bases, with 9 bases sitting between them. From germline, CDR1 is MNHEY and CDR2 SMNVEV (reference sequence). DNA of the CDR3: TGTGCCAGCAGTTTCGGGCGGCCCTCCTACGAGCAGTACTTC. Amino acid sequence: CASSFGRPSYEQYF.

The chain combines TRBV6-1 with TRBJ2-1; the D gene could be TRBD1 or TRBD2 (5 bases each). The CDR3 has 14 amino acids. CDR1 is MNHNS and CDR2 is SASEGT in the germline V gene. The ends were cut back, 1 base at V and 8 bases at J, with 12 bases in the middle. The CDR3 DNA reads TGTGCCAGCAGTGAAGGGGACCCATCTCATGAGCAGTTCTTC. Protein sequence: CASSEGDPSHEQFF.

A word on this clone: The same CDR3 arises from other DNA sequences in this sample as well. The rearrangement uses TRBV10-1 and TRBJ2-7; possibly TRBD2 for D (5 bases). The CDR3 spans 12 residues. Germline CDR1 is WNHNN and CDR2 is SYGVQD (reference sequence). Trimming took 3 bases from V and 3 from J, leaving 6 bases between them. CDR3 DNA sequence: TGCGCCAGCAGTGACGGGGTCTACGAGCAGTACTTC. As protein: CASSDGVYEQYF.

The chain employs TRBV29-1 and TRBJ2-1; unclear D gene. Germline CDR1 SQVTM, CDR2 ANQGSEA. The CDR3 has 14 residues. Trimming left V 8 bases short and J 3 bases short, with 17 bases between. The CDR3 coding sequence is TGCAGCATCAACCCTATCTTAATCTACAATGAGCAGTTCTTC. Translated, it gives CSINPILIYNEQFF.

The chain has TRBV7-9 and TRBJ1-1; D remains unclear. In germline, CDR1 is SEHNR, CDR2 FQNEAQ (reference sequence). The CDR3 has 11 residues. The germline V and J ends were trimmed by 1 base and 5 bases, with 2 bases remaining between them. The CDR3 DNA reads TGTGCCAGCAGCTTAGAAACTGAAGCTTTCTTT. Translating it yields CASSLETEAFF.

This chain connects TRBV28 to TRBJ2-1, with a tentative D call TRBD1 (6 bases). Germline V CDR1 and CDR2: MDHEN, SYDVKM. The CDR3 spans 14 residues. The V end lost 2 bases, the J end lost 10 bases, and 15 bases lay between the germline ends. The CDR3 DNA follows: TGTGCCAGCAGTTTAGTCCCCAGGGGTGGAGAGCAGTTCTTC. Encoded protein: CASSLVPRGGEQFF.

In DNA form, the CDR3 reads TGTGCCAGCAGCTTGAAGGGGAAATCCTACGAGCAGTACTTC. Protein: CASSLKGKSYEQYF. The chain links TRBV5-4 to TRBJ2-7, with a possible D match to TRBD1 (5 bases). V was pared by 1 base and J by 1 base, with 9 bases between. Per germline, CDR1 SGHNT and CDR2 YYREEE (reference sequence). This CDR3 spans 14 amino acids. Full variable domain (rest looked up from reference TRBV5-4 and TRBJ2-7): ETGVTQSPTHLIKTRGQQVTLRCSSQSGHNTVSWYQQALGQGPQFIFQYYREEENGRGNFPPRFSGLQFPNYSSELNVNALELDDSALYLCASSLKGKSYEQYFGPGTRLTVT.

On this clone: The same CDR3 is also encoded by other DNA sequences in this sample. This chain joins TRBV7-9 and TRBJ2-7, with a possible D match to TRBD1 (5 bases). The CDR3 sequence is 14 residues long. Germline V gene sequence: CDR1 SEHNR, CDR2 FQNEAQ (reference sequence). Trimming left V 6 bases short and J 3 bases short, with 15 bases between. CDR3 in DNA: TGTGCCAGCAGTTTGGGGCTGTCAAACTACGAGCAGTACTTC. It yields the protein CASSLGLSNYEQYF.

This rearrangement joins TRBV11-3 to TRBJ2-1; D remains unclear. This CDR3 is built from 13 residues. CDR1 and CDR2 (germline): SGHNT, YENEEA. The V gene lost 1 base and the J gene lost 5 bases, with 6 bases spanning the gap. DNA of the CDR3: TGTGCCAGCAGCTTAGTGAGTGACAATGAGCAGTTCTTC. This gives the protein CASSLVSDNEQFF.

V and J are TRBV14 and TRBJ2-7; 7 positions match TRBD1. The CDR3 extends over 17 amino acids. Germline V gene data show CDR1 as SGHDN and CDR2 as FVKESK. The J segment lost 4 bases and the V segment lost 4 bases, leaving 16 bases of the junction unmatched. CDR3 residues: CASSLTVRTGSGYEQYF. The CDR3 DNA is TGTGCCAGCAGCCTAACCGTGAGGACAGGTTCGGGTTACGAGCAGTACTTC.

CDR3 nucleotides: TGTGCCAGCAGTTCCCTAGCGGGGGGGCTGACAGATACGCAGTATTTT. Residues: CASSSLAGGLTDTQYF. The chain carries TRBV27 and TRBJ2-3, with TRBD2 matching 12 bases. The CDR3 covers 16 residues. Germline trimming cut 4 bases from V and 3 bases from J; bases unmatched to any gene: 5. The germline V gene encodes CDR1 MNHEY and CDR2 SMNVEV (reference sequence).

The gene calls are TRBV7-9 and TRBJ1-2, with 7 bases aligning to TRBD1. The length of the CDR3 is 15 residues. V lost 5 bases, J lost 4 bases, and 10 bases stayed unmatched. CDR1 SEHNR and CDR2 FQNEAQ come from the germline V gene (reference sequence). The CDR3 is CASSPTPTGIYGYTF. DNA for the CDR3: TGTGCCAGCAGCCCCACCCCGACAGGGATCTATGGCTACACCTTC.

The genes are TRBV5-6 and TRBJ2-1; D gene uncertain. This CDR3 is built from 17 residues. Per germline, CDR1 SGHDT and CDR2 YYEEEE. The germline V and J ends were trimmed by 0 bases and 3 bases, with 16 bases remaining between them. The CDR3 sequence is CASSLGDIRASYNEQFF. CDR3 DNA sequence: TGTGCCAGCAGCTTGGGGGATATAAGGGCTAGCTACAATGAGCAGTTCTTC.

This clone has just one count. The V gene is TRBV6-5, the J gene TRBJ1-2; no reliable D call. V lost 2 bases, J lost 6 bases, and 10 bases lay in between. In germline, CDR1 is MNHEY, CDR2 SVGAGI. This CDR3 has 13 residues. In DNA form, the CDR3 reads TGTGCCAGCAGTTACGCGGCAACCCATGGCTACACCTTC. Translating it yields CASSYAATHGYTF.

The rearrangement uses TRBV7-9 and TRBJ2-1; D is unresolved. The CDR3 consists of 13 residues. The ends were cut back, 1 base at V and 9 bases at J, with 10 bases in the middle. Germline CDR1 SEHNR, CDR2 FQNEAQ (reference sequence). The chain's CDR3 is CASSLGTRGEQFF. Written as DNA, the CDR3 is TGTGCCAGCAGCTTAGGAACCAGAGGTGAGCAGTTCTTC.

The chain is built from TRBV30 and TRBJ2-1, with 7 positions matching TRBD2. The CDR3 contains 13 residues. Germline-derived CDR1 and CDR2 are GTSNPN and SVGIG (reference sequence). Trimming took 4 bases from V and 6 from J; bases not matched to a gene: 6. The CDR3 DNA reads TGTGCCTGGAATGTGGGAGGGGTCAATGAGCAGTTCTTC. Amino acids: CAWNVGGVNEQFF.

This chain uses TRBV7-6 with TRBJ1-2, with 8 bases lining up with TRBD1. Trimming took 1 base from V and 1 from J; bases not matched to a gene: 8. Germline CDR1 and CDR2: SGHVS and FNYEAQ. This CDR3 comprises 17 residues. CDR3 sequence (DNA): TGTGCCAGCAGCTTAGTTGGACAGGGCGAATATAACTATGGCTACACCTTC. Amino acids: CASSLVGQGEYNYGYTF.